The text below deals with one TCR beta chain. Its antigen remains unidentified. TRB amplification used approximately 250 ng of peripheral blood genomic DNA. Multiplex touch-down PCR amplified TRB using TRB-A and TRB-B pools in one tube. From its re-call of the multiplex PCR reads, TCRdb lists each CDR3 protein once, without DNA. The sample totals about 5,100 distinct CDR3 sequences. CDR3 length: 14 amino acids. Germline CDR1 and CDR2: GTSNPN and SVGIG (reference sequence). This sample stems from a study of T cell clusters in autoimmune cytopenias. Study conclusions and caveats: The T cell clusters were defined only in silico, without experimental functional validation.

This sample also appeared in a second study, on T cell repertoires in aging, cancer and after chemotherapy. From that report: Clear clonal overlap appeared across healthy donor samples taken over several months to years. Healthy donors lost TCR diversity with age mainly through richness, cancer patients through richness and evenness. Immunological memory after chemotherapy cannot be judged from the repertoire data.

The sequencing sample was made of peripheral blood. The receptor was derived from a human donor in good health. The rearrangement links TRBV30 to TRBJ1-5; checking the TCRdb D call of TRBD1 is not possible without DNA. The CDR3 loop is CAWSGTSSNQPQHF. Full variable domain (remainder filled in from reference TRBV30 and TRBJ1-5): SQTIHQWPATLVQPVGSPLSLECTVEGTSNPNLYWYRQAAGRGLQLLFYSVGIGQISSEVPQNLSASRPQDRQFILSSKKLLLSDSGFYLCAWSGTSSNQPQHFGDGTRLSIL.